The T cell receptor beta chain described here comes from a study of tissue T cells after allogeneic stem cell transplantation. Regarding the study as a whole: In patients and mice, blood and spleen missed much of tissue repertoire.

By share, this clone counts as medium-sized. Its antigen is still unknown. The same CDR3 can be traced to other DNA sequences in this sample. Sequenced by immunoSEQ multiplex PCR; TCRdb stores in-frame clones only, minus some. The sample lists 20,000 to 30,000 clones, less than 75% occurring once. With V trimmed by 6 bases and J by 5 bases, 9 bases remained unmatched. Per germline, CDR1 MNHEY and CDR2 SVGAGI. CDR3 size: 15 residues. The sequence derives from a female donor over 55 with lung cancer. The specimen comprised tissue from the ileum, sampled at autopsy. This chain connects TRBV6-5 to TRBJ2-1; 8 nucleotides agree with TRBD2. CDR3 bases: TGTGCCAGCAGCCCCGGCCGGGGGGGACACAATGAGCAGTTCTTC. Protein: CASSPGRGGHNEQFF.